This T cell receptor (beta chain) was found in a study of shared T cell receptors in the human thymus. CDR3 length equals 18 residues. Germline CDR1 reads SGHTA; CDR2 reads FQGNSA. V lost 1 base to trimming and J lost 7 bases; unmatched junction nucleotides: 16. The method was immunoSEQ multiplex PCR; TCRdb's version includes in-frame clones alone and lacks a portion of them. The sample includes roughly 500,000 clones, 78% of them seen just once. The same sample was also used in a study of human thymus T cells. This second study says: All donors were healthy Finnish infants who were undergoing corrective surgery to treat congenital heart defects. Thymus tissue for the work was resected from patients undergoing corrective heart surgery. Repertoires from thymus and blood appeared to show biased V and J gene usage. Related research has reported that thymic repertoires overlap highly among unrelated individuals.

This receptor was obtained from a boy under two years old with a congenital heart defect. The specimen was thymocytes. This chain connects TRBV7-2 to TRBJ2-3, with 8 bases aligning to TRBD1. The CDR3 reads CASSLGTLAGQEYYTQYF. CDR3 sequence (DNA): TGTGCCAGCAGCTTAGGGACATTGGCGGGACAGGAGTACTATACGCAGTATTTT.